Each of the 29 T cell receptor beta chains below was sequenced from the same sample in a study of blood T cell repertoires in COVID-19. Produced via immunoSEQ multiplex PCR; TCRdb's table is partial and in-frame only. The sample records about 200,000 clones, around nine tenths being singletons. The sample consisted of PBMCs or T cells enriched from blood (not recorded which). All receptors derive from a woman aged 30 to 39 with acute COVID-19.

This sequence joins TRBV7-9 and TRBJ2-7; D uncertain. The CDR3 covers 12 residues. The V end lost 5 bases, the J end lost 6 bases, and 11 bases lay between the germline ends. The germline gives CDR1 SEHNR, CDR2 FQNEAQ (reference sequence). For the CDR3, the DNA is TGTGCCAGCAGCCCTGGAACGGGCGAGCAGTACTTC. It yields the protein CASSPGTGEQYF. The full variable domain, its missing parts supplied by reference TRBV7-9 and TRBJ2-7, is DTGVSQNPRHKITKRGQNVTFRCDPISEHNRLYWYRQTLGQGPEFLTYFQNEAQLEKSRLLSDRFSAERPKGSFSTLEIQRTEQGDSAMYLCASSPGTGEQYFGPGTRLTVT.

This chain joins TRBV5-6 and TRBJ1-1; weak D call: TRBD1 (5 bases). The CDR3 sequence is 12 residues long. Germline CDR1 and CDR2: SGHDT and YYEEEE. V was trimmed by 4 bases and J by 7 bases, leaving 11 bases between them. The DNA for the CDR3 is TGTGCCAGCAGCACAGGAACAGGTGAAGCTTTCTTT. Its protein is CASSTGTGEAFF.

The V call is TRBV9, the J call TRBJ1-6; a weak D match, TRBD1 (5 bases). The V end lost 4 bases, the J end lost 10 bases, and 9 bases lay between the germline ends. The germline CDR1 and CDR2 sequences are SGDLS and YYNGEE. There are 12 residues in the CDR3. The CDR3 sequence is CASSRDSSPLHF. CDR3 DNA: TGTGCCAGCAGCCGGGACTCCTCACCCCTCCACTTT.

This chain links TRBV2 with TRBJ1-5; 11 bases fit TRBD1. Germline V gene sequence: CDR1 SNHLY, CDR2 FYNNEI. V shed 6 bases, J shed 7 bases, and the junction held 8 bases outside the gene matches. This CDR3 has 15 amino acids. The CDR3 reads CASSVDRGQEQPQHF. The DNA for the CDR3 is TGTGCCAGCAGCGTGGACAGGGGGCAAGAACAGCCCCAGCATTTT.

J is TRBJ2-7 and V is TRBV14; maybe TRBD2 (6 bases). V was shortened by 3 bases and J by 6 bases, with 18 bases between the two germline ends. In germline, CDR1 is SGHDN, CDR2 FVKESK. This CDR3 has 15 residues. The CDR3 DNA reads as TGTGCCAGCAGCCAGCCCCGGCATGGAGCGGGCGAGCAGTACTTC. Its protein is CASSQPRHGAGEQYF.

CDR3 loop: CSVRGNNEKLFF. CDR3 bases: TGCAGCGTACGGGGGAATAATGAAAAACTGTTTTTT. The chain employs TRBV29-1 and TRBJ1-4; D is perhaps TRBD1 (5 bases). This CDR3 comprises 12 residues. V was shortened by 6 bases and J by 4 bases, with 9 bases between the two germline ends. Germline CDR1 reads SQVTM; CDR2 reads ANQGSEA.

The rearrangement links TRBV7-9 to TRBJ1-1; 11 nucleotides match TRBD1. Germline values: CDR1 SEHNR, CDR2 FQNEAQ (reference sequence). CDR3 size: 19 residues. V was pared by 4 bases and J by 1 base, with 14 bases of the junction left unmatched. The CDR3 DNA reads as TGTGCCAGCAGCTCCCGGGGACAGGGGGTTATTTCCGGGAACACTGAAGCTTTCTTT. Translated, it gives CASSSRGQGVISGNTEAFF.

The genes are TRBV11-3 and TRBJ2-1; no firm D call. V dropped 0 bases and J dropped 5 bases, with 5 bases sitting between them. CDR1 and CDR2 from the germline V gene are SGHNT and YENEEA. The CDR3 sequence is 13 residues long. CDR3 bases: TGTGCCAGCAGCTTAGATCCCAACAATGAGCAGTTCTTC. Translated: CASSLDPNNEQFF.

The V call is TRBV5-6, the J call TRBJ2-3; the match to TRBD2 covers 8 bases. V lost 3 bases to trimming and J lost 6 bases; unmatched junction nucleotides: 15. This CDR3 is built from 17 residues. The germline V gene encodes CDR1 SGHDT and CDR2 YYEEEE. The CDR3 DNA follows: TGTGCCAGCAGCTGGCTGGGCGGGGGGTTCGGACGGGATACGCAGTATTTT. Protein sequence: CASSWLGGGFGRDTQYF.

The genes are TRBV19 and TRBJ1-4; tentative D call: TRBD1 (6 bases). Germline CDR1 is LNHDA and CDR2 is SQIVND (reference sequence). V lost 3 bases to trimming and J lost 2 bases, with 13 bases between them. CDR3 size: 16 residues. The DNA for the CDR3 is TGTGCCAGTAGTATCACCAGGGACACGACTAATGAAAAACTGTTTTTT. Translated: CASSITRDTTNEKLFF.

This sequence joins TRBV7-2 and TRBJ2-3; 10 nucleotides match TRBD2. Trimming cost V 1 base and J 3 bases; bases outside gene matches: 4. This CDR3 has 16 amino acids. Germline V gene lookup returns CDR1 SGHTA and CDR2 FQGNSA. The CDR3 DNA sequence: TGTGCCAGCAGCTTAGGAAGCGGGGGGGGGACAGATACGCAGTATTTT. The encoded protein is CASSLGSGGGTDTQYF.

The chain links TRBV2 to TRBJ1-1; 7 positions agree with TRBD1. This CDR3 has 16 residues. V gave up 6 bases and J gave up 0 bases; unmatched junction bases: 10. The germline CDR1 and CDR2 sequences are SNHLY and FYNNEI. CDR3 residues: CASSNRQGRVNTEAFF. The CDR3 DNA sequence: TGTGCCAGCAGCAATCGACAGGGAAGGGTGAACACTGAAGCTTTCTTT.

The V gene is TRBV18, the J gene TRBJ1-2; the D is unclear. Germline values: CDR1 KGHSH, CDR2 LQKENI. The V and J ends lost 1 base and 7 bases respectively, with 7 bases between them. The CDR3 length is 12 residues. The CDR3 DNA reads TGTGCCAGCTCACCACAGATCGGTGGCTACACCTTC. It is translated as CASSPQIGGYTF.

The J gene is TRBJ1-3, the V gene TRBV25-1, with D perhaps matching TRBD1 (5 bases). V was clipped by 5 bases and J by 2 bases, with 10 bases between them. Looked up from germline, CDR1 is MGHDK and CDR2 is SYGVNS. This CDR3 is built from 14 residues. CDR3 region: CASSWGPPGNTIYF. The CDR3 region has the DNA TGTGCCAGCAGTTGGGGCCCCCCTGGAAACACCATATATTTT.

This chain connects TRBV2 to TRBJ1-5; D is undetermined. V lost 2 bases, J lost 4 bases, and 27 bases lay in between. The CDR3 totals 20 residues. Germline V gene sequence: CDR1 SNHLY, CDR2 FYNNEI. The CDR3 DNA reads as TGTGCCAGCAGTGAAAGAGCCGGCGGATTGGAGGTAAGGGCGAATCAGCCCCAGCATTTT. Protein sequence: CASSERAGGLEVRANQPQHF.

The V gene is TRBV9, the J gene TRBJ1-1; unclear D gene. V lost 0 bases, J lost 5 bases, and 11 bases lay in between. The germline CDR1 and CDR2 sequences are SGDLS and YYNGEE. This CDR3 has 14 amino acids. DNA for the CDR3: TGTGCCAGCAGCGTAGGGGAGGGAGGGACTGAAGCTTTCTTT. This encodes CASSVGEGGTEAFF.

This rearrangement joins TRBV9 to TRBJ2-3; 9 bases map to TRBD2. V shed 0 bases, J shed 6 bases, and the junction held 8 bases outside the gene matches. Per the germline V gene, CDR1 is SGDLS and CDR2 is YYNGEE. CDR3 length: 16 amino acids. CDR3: CASSVAVSGGRDTQYF. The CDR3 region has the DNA TGTGCCAGCAGCGTAGCTGTTAGCGGGGGCAGGGATACGCAGTATTTT. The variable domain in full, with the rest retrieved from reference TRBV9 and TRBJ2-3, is DSGVTQTPKHLITATGQRVTLRCSPRSGDLSVYWYQQSLDQGLQFLIQYYNGEERAKGNILERFSAQQFPDLHSELNLSSLELGDSALYFCASSVAVSGGRDTQYFGPGTRLTVL.

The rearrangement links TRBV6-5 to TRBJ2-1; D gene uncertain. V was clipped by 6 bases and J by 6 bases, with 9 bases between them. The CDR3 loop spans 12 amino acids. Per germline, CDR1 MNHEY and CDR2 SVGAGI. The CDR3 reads CASRVLPNEQFF. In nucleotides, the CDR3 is TGTGCCAGCAGGGTACTGCCCAATGAGCAGTTCTTC.

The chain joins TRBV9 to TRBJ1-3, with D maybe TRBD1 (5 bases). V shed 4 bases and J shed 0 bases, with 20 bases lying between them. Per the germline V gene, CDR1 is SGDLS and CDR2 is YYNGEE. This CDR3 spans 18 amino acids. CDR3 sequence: CASSSREGHPSSGNTIYF. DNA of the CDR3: TGTGCCAGCAGCTCGCGGGAGGGGCACCCTAGCTCTGGAAACACCATATATTTT.

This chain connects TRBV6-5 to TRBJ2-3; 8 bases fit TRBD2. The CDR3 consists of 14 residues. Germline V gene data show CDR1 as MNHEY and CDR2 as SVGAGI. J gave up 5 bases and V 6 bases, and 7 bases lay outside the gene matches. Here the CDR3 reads CASRRTSLGDTQYF. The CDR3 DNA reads TGTGCCAGCAGGCGGACTAGCTTGGGAGATACGCAGTATTTT.

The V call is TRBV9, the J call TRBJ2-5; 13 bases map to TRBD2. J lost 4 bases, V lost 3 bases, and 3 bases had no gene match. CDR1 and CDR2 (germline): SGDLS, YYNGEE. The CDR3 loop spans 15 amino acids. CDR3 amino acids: CASSARLAGGETQYF. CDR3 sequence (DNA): TGTGCCAGCAGCGCCAGACTAGCGGGGGGAGAGACCCAGTACTTC.

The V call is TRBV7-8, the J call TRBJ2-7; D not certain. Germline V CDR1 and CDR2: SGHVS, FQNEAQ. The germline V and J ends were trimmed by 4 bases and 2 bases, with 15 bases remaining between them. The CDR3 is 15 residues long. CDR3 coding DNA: TGTGCCAGCAGCTCCGGCCAGGCAGACACCTACGAGCAGTACTTC. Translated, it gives CASSSGQADTYEQYF.

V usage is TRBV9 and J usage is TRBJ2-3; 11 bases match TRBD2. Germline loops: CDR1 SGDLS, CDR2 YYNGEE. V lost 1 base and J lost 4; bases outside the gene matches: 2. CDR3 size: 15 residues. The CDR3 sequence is CASSVQTSGADTQYF. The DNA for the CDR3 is TGTGCCAGCAGCGTACAGACTAGCGGGGCAGATACGCAGTATTTT.

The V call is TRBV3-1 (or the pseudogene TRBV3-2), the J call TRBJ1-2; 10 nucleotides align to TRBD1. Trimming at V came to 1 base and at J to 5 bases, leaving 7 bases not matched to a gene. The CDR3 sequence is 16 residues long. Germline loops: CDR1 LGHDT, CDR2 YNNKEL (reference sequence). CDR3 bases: TGTGCCAGCAGCCAAGCCAGGACAGGGGGTCAGTATGGCTACACCTTC. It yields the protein CASSQARTGGQYGYTF.

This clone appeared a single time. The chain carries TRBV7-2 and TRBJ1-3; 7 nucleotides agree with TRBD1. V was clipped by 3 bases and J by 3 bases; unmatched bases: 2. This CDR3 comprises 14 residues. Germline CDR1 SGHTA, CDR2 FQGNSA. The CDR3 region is CASSLGTDGNTIYF. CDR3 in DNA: TGTGCCAGCAGCTTGGGGACAGATGGAAACACCATATATTTT.

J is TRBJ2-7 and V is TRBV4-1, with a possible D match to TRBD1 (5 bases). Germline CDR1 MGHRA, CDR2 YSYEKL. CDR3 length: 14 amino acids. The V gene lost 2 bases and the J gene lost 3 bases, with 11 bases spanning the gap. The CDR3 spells CASSQSGGHYEQYF. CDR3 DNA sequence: TGCGCCAGCAGCCAAAGTGGCGGACACTACGAGCAGTACTTC.

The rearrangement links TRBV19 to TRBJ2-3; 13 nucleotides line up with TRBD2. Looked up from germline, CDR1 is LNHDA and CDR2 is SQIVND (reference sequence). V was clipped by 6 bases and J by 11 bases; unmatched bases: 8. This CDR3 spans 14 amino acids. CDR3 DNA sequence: TGTGCCAGTAGAACTAGCGGGGGGGCCGTAGTGCAGTATTTT. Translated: CASRTSGGAVVQYF.

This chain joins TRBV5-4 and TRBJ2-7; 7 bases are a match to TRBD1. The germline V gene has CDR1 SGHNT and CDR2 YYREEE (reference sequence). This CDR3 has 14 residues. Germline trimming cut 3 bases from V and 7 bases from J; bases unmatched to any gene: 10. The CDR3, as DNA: TGTGCCAGCAGCTCGGCAGGGGGTCGGTTTGAGCAGTACTTC. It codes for CASSSAGGRFEQYF. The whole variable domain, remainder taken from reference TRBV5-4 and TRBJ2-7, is ETGVTQSPTHLIKTRGQQVTLRCSSQSGHNTVSWYQQALGQGPQFIFQYYREEENGRGNFPPRFSGLQFPNYSSELNVNALELDDSALYLCASSSAGGRFEQYFGPGTRLTVT.

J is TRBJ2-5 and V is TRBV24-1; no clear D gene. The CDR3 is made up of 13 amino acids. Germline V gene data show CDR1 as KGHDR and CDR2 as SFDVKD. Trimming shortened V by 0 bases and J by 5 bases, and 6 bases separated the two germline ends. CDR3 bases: TGTGCCACCAGTGATTTGTTCGTGGAGACCCAGTACTTC. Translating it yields CATSDLFVETQYF.